This T cell receptor beta chain was identified during a study of shared clonotypes between healthy human individuals. As for the study in general: The study drew on a couple of women and three men aged 18 to 49 as donors. Findings and caveats of the study: There were few donors, and this limited the genetic and exposure-history diversity represented. Large sequencing depth failed to make sorted-subset sequencing complete, rarefaction showed. The generation probabilities recorded for non-shared clonotypes fell below those of clonotypes shared by all four donors.

TCRdb's copy holds only in-frame clones and misses some; the assay was immunoSEQ multiplex PCR. This table has around 1.4 million clones, approximately 98.5% appearing once. For this clone: Its antigen is as yet unknown.

This CDR3 has 15 amino acids. The ends lost 2 bases at V and 6 bases at J; junction bases unmatched: 9. CDR1 and CDR2 (germline): SGHRS, YFSETQ. The sample taken for sequencing was naive CD4+ T cells sorted from blood. The subset: CD45RA+ positively selected. The sequence was collected from a man aged 25-45 years in good health. The genes are TRBV5-1 and TRBJ2-7, with TRBD2 identical over 9 bases. Here the CDR3 reads CASSLPGLATGEQYF. The DNA of the CDR3 is TGCGCCAGCAGCTTACCGGGACTAGCTACGGGCGAGCAGTACTTC.